One and the same sample provided the 19 T cell receptor beta chains below, sequenced in a study of blood T cell repertoires in COVID-19. Sequencing was performed with immunoSEQ multiplex PCR; in TCRdb, only in-frame clones are kept and a portion is missing. The data hold about 300,000 clones, with around 87% observed a single time. Sequencing used peripheral blood. Every receptor here comes from a man in his 70s with acute or convalescent COVID-19.

The chain couples TRBV7-2 to TRBJ1-5; TRBD1 aligns across 7 bases. Losses at the gene ends were 5 bases for V and 1 base for J; bases not matched to a gene: 11. The CDR3 loop spans 17 amino acids. Germline V gene sequence: CDR1 SGHTA, CDR2 FQGNSA. CDR3 residues: CASSPGLDRSSNQPQHF. CDR3 coding DNA: TGTGCCAGCAGCCCCGGCCTGGACAGGTCGAGCAATCAGCCCCAGCATTTT.

On this clone: This same CDR3 is encoded by further DNA sequences in the sample. The chain recombines TRBV5-1 with TRBJ2-1; D call uncertain. The CDR3 is 13 amino acids. Germline-derived CDR1 and CDR2 are SGHRS and YFSETQ. Trimming removed 0 bases at V and 7 bases at J, with 8 bases between. CDR3: CASSLAPVNEQFF. The CDR3 DNA reads as TGCGCCAGCAGCTTGGCCCCAGTAAATGAGCAGTTCTTC.

In this sample, this clone turned up once. The rearrangement joins TRBV5-1 to TRBJ2-7; 8 bases are shared with TRBD1. Germline V gives CDR1 SGHRS, CDR2 YFSETQ. Unmatched junction bases numbered 9, after V lost 6 bases and J lost 1 base. The CDR3 covers 15 residues. The CDR3 spells CASKIGQGVSYEQYF. CDR3 DNA sequence: TGCGCCAGCAAAATCGGACAGGGAGTTTCCTACGAGCAGTACTTC. Together with reference TRBV5-1 and TRBJ2-7, the CDR3 gives the full variable domain: KAGVTQTPRYLIKTRGQQVTLSCSPISGHRSVSWYQQTPGQGLQFLFEYFSETQRNKGNFPGRFSGRQFSNSRSEMNVSTLELGDSALYLCASKIGQGVSYEQYFGPGTRLTVT.

This chain uses TRBV4-3 with TRBJ2-7; D remains unclear. The CDR3 length is 16 residues. CDR1 LGHNA and CDR2 YSLEER come from the germline V gene. With 0 bases removed from V and 1 base from J, the gap between germline ends came to 13 bases. The CDR3 sequence: CASSQEVLELSYEQYF. In nucleotides, the CDR3 is TGCGCCAGCAGCCAAGAGGTCCTGGAGCTATCCTACGAGCAGTACTTC.

The chain carries TRBV11-3 and TRBJ2-1; perhaps TRBD2 as D (6 bases). CDR3 size: 15 residues. Germline V gene lookup returns CDR1 SGHNT and CDR2 YENEEA. V lost 5 bases and J 1 base, leaving 12 bases between the germline ends. CDR3 coding DNA: TGTGCCAGCAGCCCTGCGGGGAGGTCCTACAATGAGCAGTTCTTC. Translating gives CASSPAGRSYNEQFF.

This clone was detected once. This chain's CDR3 is CASRGGAKETQYF. The CDR3 bases are TGTGCCAGCAGAGGCGGGGCGAAAGAGACCCAGTACTTC. The chain joins TRBV28 to TRBJ2-5; D might be TRBD2 (6 bases). Trimming took off 6 bases at V and 3 bases at J, with 11 bases between the two ends. The germline gives CDR1 MDHEN, CDR2 SYDVKM. This CDR3 is built from 13 residues.

The rearrangement links TRBV5-6 to TRBJ2-1; 11 bases align to TRBD2. Germline V lookup: CDR1 SGHDT, CDR2 YYEEEE. The CDR3 runs to 18 residues. Losses at the gene ends were 4 bases for V and 4 bases for J; bases not matched to a gene: 13. As DNA, the CDR3 is TGTGCCAGCAGCAACCTACGACTAGCGGGAAAAACGTACAATGAGCAGTTCTTC. Translated: CASSNLRLAGKTYNEQFF.

This chain connects TRBV18 to TRBJ2-5; TRBD1 agrees at 7 bases. Germline CDR1 is KGHSH and CDR2 is LQKENI. This CDR3 contains 17 residues. The junction had 11 bases not matched to a gene; V was cut back by 2 bases and J by 2 bases. The CDR3 protein is CASSPAGPDREQETQYF. As DNA, the CDR3 is TGTGCCAGCTCACCAGCTGGCCCTGACAGGGAGCAAGAGACCCAGTACTTC.

The chain joins TRBV7-2 to TRBJ2-1; possible D gene TRBD1, 6 bases. The CDR3 is 14 residues long. V lost 0 bases and J 7 bases, leaving 10 bases between the germline ends. The V gene's germline CDR1 is SGHTA and CDR2 FQGNSA. The CDR3, as DNA: TGTGCCAGCAGCTTAGCCGGACAGAATAATGAGCAGTTCTTC. It specifies CASSLAGQNNEQFF.

J is TRBJ1-1 and V is TRBV6-6; a weak D match, TRBD1 (5 bases). V lost 4 bases and J 1 base, leaving 7 bases between the germline ends. Germline CDR1 MNHNY, CDR2 SVGAGI (reference sequence). The CDR3 totals 13 residues. DNA for the CDR3: TGTGCCAGCAGTTTGGGGGGGAACACTGAAGCTTTCTTT. Translated, it gives CASSLGGNTEAFF.

The V and J genes are TRBV7-3 and TRBJ2-1, with D tentatively TRBD1 (5 bases). CDR3 size: 16 residues. Per germline, CDR1 SGHTA and CDR2 FQGTGA. V was trimmed by 0 bases and J by 6 bases, leaving 15 bases between them. CDR3 sequence (DNA): TGTGCCAGCAGCTTAACATTGGGGCAGGGCGGCAATGAGCAGTTCTTC. It specifies CASSLTLGQGGNEQFF.

The chain uses TRBV18 and TRBJ1-1; D may be TRBD1 (6 bases). The V end lost 6 bases, the J end lost 4 bases, and 24 bases lay between the germline ends. CDR3 size: 17 residues. Germline V lookup: CDR1 KGHSH, CDR2 LQKENI. The CDR3 loop is CASSPRVVQGSGTEAFF. The CDR3 DNA is TGTGCCAGCTCTCCGAGGGTGGTTCAGGGGAGTGGCACTGAAGCTTTCTTT.

This clone was seen just once. The V call is TRBV19, the J call TRBJ2-7; 10 positions agree with TRBD2. Germline loops: CDR1 LNHDA, CDR2 SQIVND (reference sequence). This CDR3 spans 13 amino acids. V lost 10 bases and J lost 7; bases outside the gene matches: 10. The CDR3 spells CATRAGGAGEQYF. Here the CDR3 DNA reads TGTGCCACCCGAGCGGGGGGGGCGGGAGAGCAGTACTTC.

The chain recombines TRBV9 with TRBJ2-1, with TRBD2 matching 7 bases. The V and J ends lost 4 bases and 0 bases, in that order; junction bases with no gene match: 4. Germline lookup yields CDR1 SGDLS and CDR2 YYNGEE. CDR3 length: 15 residues. The CDR3 DNA sequence: TGTGCCAGCAGCCCTATAGCGGGCTCCTACAATGAGCAGTTCTTC. Residues: CASSPIAGSYNEQFF.

The chain is built from TRBV5-1 and TRBJ2-3; 8 bases align to TRBD2. Germline V gene sequence: CDR1 SGHRS, CDR2 YFSETQ. The CDR3 is 15 residues long. The V gene end was trimmed by 4 bases and the J gene end by 0 bases; junction bases not matched to a gene: 4. The DNA of the CDR3 is TGCGCCAGCAGCCCCGGACTAGCCAGCACAGATACGCAGTATTTT. It translates to CASSPGLASTDTQYF.

This clone has only a few counts. The chain uses TRBV6-2 or TRBV6-3 and TRBJ2-5, with D unresolved. The CDR3 is 15 residues long. The V gene lost 3 bases and the J gene lost 5 bases, with 16 bases spanning the gap. Germline CDR1 and CDR2: MNHEY and SVGEGT. The CDR3 DNA follows: TGTGCCAGCAGTTATAGATCTCACTCTTCGGAGACCCAGTACTTC. It yields the protein CASSYRSHSSETQYF.

The rearrangement links TRBV2 to TRBJ1-3, with 7 bases matching TRBD1. The germline gives CDR1 SNHLY, CDR2 FYNNEI. There are 14 residues in the CDR3. Trimming removed 7 bases from V and 2 bases from J; junction bases left unmatched: 5. The CDR3 DNA sequence: TGTGCCAGCACTACGGACAGGCCTGGAAACACCATATATTTT. Protein sequence: CASTTDRPGNTIYF.

Note on this clone: This same CDR3 is encoded by further DNA sequences in the sample. The J gene is TRBJ2-3, the V gene TRBV5-1; TRBD2 agrees at 14 bases. This CDR3 is 16 amino acids long. Germline V lookup: CDR1 SGHRS, CDR2 YFSETQ. With V trimmed by 4 bases and J by 1 base, 2 bases remained unmatched. CDR3 in DNA: TGCGCCAGCAGCCCGGGACTAGCGGGGGGCACAGATACGCAGTATTTT. This translates into CASSPGLAGGTDTQYF.

This rearrangement joins TRBV12-3 or TRBV12-4 to TRBJ2-2; possible D gene TRBD2, 5 bases. Trimming left V 3 bases short and J 6 bases short, with 8 bases between. The CDR3 runs 13 residues. CDR3 DNA sequence: TGTGCCAGCAGTTTGCGGAGGTCCGGGGAGCTGTTTTTT. Its protein product is CASSLRRSGELFF.